The T cell receptor (beta chain) described here comes from a study of CD8+ T cells in alopecia areata. Study-level results: Resident alphabeta T cells of normal skin are also sequenced in scalp samples. With patients, TCR sharing proved less clear than in mice, a difference possibly related to HLA.

Comment on this clone: The antigen remains undetermined.

As the sequencing template, cDNA was produced by extracting RNA and reverse transcribing it. Generated by immunoSEQ multiplex PCR, the TCRdb table keeps only in-frame clones and is missing some. In the table there are about 120,000 clones, about 46% of which are singletons. V gave up 3 bases and J gave up 6 bases, with 14 bases separating them. Per germline, CDR1 SQVTM and CDR2 ANQGSEA. This CDR3 region has 14 residues. This clonotype was sampled from a human donor with alopecia areata. Sequencing used NKG2D-low CD8+ T cells sorted from blood. The chain links TRBV29-1 to TRBJ2-2; D call uncertain. The CDR3 loop is CSVETIGEAGELFF. CDR3 in DNA: TGCAGCGTTGAGACGATAGGAGAGGCCGGGGAGCTGTTTTTT.